This T cell receptor (beta chain) originates from a study of cytomegalovirus exposure and HLA in healthy donors. Primers for the PCR totalled 60 Vbeta and 13 Jbeta. Method: immunoSEQ multiplex PCR; TCRdb's copy keeps in-frame clones and lacks some. The sample lists 150,000 or so clones; approximately 70% were seen once. CDR3 length: 14 residues. Germline V gene sequence: CDR1 SGHDT, CDR2 YYEEEE. V gave up 0 bases and J gave up 4 bases, with 10 bases separating them. This sequence joins TRBV5-6 and TRBJ1-1; no clear D gene. Sequenced material: PBMCs. This TCR came from a man aged 40-50 years in good health and CMV-seropositive. For the CDR3, the DNA is TGTGCCAGCAGCTTGGTAGAAGAAGTCACTGAAGCTTTCTTT. It codes for CASSLVEEVTEAFF.